These T cell receptor beta chains were read from a single sample in a study of identical twins. TCRdb reanalysed the 5' RACE reads using MiXCR and keeps one entry per CDR3 protein. The sample lists 600,000 to 850,000 distinct CDR3 sequences; roughly 18% were seen once. This same sample was also part of a study on T cells expressing NK-cell markers.

Sequenced: PBMCs. The receptors derive from a woman aged 18-29 years in good health. The CDR3 runs from the conserved cysteine through the conserved F or W. Fields, in order: clone size, CDR3 length, D gene, J gene, V gene, CDR3 protein, CDR3 DNA. A D gene is named only where the DNA matches it firmly. Clone size is given for some rows only: seen once, a few or many times, or a class if the clone is expanded.

>.|16|.|TRBJ1-2|TRBV20-1
CSALDSYREVDGGYTF
TGCAGTGCTCTCGACTCCTACAGGGAAGTTGACGGTGGCTACACCTTC
>few|14|TRBD1|TRBJ2-3|TRBV2
CASTGTGHTDTQYF
TGTGCCAGCACGGGGACAGGCCACACAGATACGCAGTATTTT
>.|14|.|TRBJ2-2|TRBV12-3/TRBV12-4
CASSRHEGSGELFF
TGTGCCAGCAGCCGACACGAGGGTTCCGGGGAGCTGTTTTTT
>few|14|.|TRBJ2-7|TRBV12-3/TRBV12-4
CASSLGRAAAEQYF
TGTGCCAGCAGTTTAGGCAGGGCTGCTGCCGAGCAGTACTTC
>.|15|.|TRBJ1-1|TRBV7-2
CASSLDGGMNTEAFF
TGTGCCAGCAGCTTAGACGGGGGGATGAACACTGAAGCTTTCTTT
>many|15|TRBD2|TRBJ2-7|TRBV3-1
CASSQGASGIDEQYF
TGTGCCAGCAGCCAAGGGGCTAGCGGGATTGACGAGCAGTACTTC
>.|14|.|TRBJ2-3|TRBV20-1
CSAVRGPVTDTQYF
TGCAGTGCCGTGCGGGGGCCGGTCACAGATACGCAGTATTTT
>many|15|TRBD1|TRBJ1-2|TRBV6-5
CASSSSGTGDPGYTF
TGTGCCAGCAGTTCCTCCGGGACAGGGGATCCCGGCTACACCTTC
>.|14|.|TRBJ2-5|TRBV5-6
CASSPGSIGETQYF
TGTGCCAGCAGCCCGGGGTCTATAGGGGAGACCCAGTACTTC
>.|13|.|TRBJ2-1|TRBV29-1
CSVAVRLYNEQFF
TGCAGCGTTGCAGTGCGGTTGTACAATGAGCAGTTCTTC
>few|16|.|TRBJ2-6|TRBV3-1
CASSQVDGSGANVLTF
TGTGCCAGCAGCCAAGTAGACGGCTCTGGGGCCAACGTCCTGACTTTC
>.|15|.|TRBJ2-6|TRBV11-2
CASLRVLDGANVLTF
TGTGCCAGTCTGAGAGTATTGGATGGGGCCAACGTCCTGACTTTC
>few|14|.|TRBJ2-1|TRBV5-1
CASSPSAERDEQFF
TGCGCCAGCAGCCCCTCGGCAGAAAGGGATGAGCAGTTCTTC
>.|15|TRBD2|TRBJ2-2|TRBV4-2
CASSQGTSNTGELFF
TGTGCCAGCAGCCAAGGGACTAGCAACACCGGGGAGCTGTTTTTT
>.|16|TRBD2|TRBJ2-1|TRBV6-5
CASSYSPSGSSNEQFF
TGTGCCAGCAGTTACTCGCCAAGCGGGAGCAGTAATGAGCAGTTCTTC
>.|12|.|TRBJ2-3|TRBV20-1
CSASGAHDTQYF
TGCAGTGCGTCCGGGGCTCACGATACGCAGTATTTT
>few|15|.|TRBJ2-1|TRBV20-1
CSARTPRGRENEQFF
TGCAGTGCTAGAACTCCTAGGGGGAGGGAGAATGAGCAGTTCTTC
>once|13|.|TRBJ1-2|TRBV10-3
CAISERASGGYTF
TGTGCCATCAGTGAGCGGGCCTCGGGAGGCTACACCTTC
>few|14|TRBD2|TRBJ2-2|TRBV29-1
CSVGTTVNTGELFF
TGCAGCGTCGGGACTACCGTGAACACCGGGGAGCTGTTTTTT
>few|11|.|TRBJ2-7|TRBV20-1
CSTQRYNEQYF
TGCAGTACTCAACGGTATAACGAGCAGTACTTC
>few|13|.|TRBJ1-5|TRBV10-2
CASSAQRLPPQHF
TGCGCCAGCAGTGCACAGCGGCTTCCGCCCCAGCATTTT
>.|12|.|TRBJ2-5|TRBV30
CAWSSGRETQYF
TGTGCCTGGAGTAGTGGGCGTGAGACCCAGTACTTC
>.|15|TRBD2|TRBJ2-7|TRBV7-9
CASSFNSGGLDEQYF
TGTGCCAGCAGCTTTAACAGCGGGGGGCTCGACGAGCAGTACTTC
>.|13|TRBD2|TRBJ2-5|TRBV27
CASSLGGSGTQYF
TGTGCCAGCAGTTTAGGCGGGAGTGGGACCCAGTACTTC
>.|11|.|TRBJ2-2|TRBV20-1
CSAPKAGELFF
TGCAGTGCCCCAAAAGCCGGGGAGCTGTTTTTT